This entry concerns a single TCR beta chain. TCR beta VDJ combinations and CDR3 sequences were profiled from genomic DNA. One entry per CDR3 protein results from TCRdb running MiXCR on the reads. The table has roughly 150,000 distinct CDR3 sequences, about 45% seen once; the top ten hold less than 3%. The germline gives CDR1 SNHLY, CDR2 FYNNEI. Trimming shortened V by 6 bases and J by 0 bases, and 8 bases separated the two germline ends. The CDR3 has 13 residues. Patients selected for sequencing had displayed CD8+CD57+ cell expansion by flow cytometry. The sample comes from a study of CD8+CD57+ T cells in acquired aplastic anemia.

Material: sorted CD4+, CD8+, or CD8+CD57+ T cells (not recorded which) from PBMCs. The sequence came from a human donor with aplastic anemia. The chain has TRBV2 and TRBJ1-2; D is unclear. CDR3 in DNA: TGTGCCAGCAGACCCACCGCTAACTATGGCTACACCTTC. Protein sequence: CASRPTANYGYTF.